This T cell receptor beta chain comes out of a study of blood T cell repertoires in COVID-19. Original processing notes: Using reference gene primer amplification, nucleated cell counts were estimated. Sequencing was performed with immunoSEQ multiplex PCR; in TCRdb, only in-frame clones are kept and a portion is missing. V and J calls and clone size are those listed in that table; D and trimming were worked out from the DNA. The data contain around 260,000 clones, 85% to 90% of them singletons. Germline lookup yields CDR1 GTSNPN and CDR2 SVGIG (reference sequence). CDR3 length: 15 amino acids. V trimming: 1 base; J trimming: 4 bases; junction bases outside the gene matches: 3. During active infection, Seattle patients enrolled and were then monitored through disease.

Sequencing used peripheral blood. The rearrangement uses TRBV30 and TRBJ2-3, with 12 bases matching TRBD2. The sequence was obtained from a woman aged 55 to 70 with COVID-19, enrolled during active disease. CDR3 loop: CAWSGLAGAADTQYF. The CDR3 DNA reads TGTGCCTGGAGTGGACTAGCGGGAGCCGCAGATACGCAGTATTTT.